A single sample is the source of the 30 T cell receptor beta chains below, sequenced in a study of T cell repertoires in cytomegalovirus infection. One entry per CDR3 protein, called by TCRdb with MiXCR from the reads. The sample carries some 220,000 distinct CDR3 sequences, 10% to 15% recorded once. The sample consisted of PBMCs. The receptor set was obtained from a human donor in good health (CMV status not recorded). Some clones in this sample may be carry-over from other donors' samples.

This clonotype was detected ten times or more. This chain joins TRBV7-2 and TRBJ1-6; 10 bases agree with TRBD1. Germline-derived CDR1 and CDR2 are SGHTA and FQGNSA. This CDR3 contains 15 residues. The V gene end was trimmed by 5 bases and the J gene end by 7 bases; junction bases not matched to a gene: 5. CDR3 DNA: TGTGCCAGCAGCAGCGTGACAGGGGGCAATTCACCCCTCCACTTT. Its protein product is CASSSVTGGNSPLHF.

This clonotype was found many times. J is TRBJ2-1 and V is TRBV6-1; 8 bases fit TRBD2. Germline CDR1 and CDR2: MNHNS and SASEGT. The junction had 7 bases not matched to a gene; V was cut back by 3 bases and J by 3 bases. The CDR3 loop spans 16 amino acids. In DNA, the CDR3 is TGTGCCAGCAGTGAGGCAGCGGGAGATCGCTACAATGAGCAGTTCTTC. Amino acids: CASSEAAGDRYNEQFF.

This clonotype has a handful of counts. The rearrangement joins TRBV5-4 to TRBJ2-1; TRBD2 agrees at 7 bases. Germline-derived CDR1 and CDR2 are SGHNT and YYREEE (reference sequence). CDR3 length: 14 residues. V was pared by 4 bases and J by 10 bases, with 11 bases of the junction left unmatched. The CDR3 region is CASSPYGLVEEQFF. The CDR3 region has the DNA TGTGCCAGCAGCCCATACGGACTAGTTGAGGAGCAGTTCTTC. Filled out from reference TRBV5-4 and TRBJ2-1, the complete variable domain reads ETGVTQSPTHLIKTRGQQVTLRCSSQSGHNTVSWYQQALGQGPQFIFQYYREEENGRGNFPPRFSGLQFPNYSSELNVNALELDDSALYLCASSPYGLVEEQFFGPGTRLTVL.

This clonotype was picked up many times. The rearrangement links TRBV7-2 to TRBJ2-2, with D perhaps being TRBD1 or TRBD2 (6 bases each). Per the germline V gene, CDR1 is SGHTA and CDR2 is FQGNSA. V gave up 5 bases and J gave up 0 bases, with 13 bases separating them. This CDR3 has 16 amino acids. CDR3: CASSQLRGANTGELFF. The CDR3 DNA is TGTGCCAGCAGCCAATTGAGGGGGGCGAACACCGGGGAGCTGTTTTTT.

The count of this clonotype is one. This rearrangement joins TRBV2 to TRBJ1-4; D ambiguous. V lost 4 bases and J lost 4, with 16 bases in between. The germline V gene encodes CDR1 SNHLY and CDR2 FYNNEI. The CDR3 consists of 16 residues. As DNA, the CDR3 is TGTGCCAGCAGTGGTTACTTCTGGACGGATAATGAAAAACTGTTTTTT. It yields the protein CASSGYFWTDNEKLFF.

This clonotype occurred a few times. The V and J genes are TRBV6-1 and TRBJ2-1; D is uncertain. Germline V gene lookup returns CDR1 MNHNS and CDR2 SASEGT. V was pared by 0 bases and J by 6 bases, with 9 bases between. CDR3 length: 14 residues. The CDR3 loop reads CASSEAWGGNEQFF. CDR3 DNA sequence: TGTGCCAGCAGTGAAGCGTGGGGTGGCAATGAGCAGTTCTTC.

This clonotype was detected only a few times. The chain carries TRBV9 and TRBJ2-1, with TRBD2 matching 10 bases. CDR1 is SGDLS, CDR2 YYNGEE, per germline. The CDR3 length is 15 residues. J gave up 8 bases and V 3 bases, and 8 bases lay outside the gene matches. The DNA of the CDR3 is TGTGCCAGCAGCGCTAGCGGGGGTTCATGGGATGAGCAGTTCTTC. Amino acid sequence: CASSASGGSWDEQFF.

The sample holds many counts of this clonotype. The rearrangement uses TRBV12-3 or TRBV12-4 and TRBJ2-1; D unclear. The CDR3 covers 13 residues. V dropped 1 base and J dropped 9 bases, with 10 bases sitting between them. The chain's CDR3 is CASSLGGLGEQFF. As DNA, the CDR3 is TGTGCCAGCAGTTTAGGGGGTCTAGGTGAGCAGTTCTTC.

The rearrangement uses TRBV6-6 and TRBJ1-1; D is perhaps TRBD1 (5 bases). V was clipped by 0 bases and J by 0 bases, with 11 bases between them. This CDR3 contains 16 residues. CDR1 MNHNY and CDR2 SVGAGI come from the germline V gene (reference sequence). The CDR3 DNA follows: TGTGCCAGCAGTTACTCGCCGGACACTTTGAACACTGAAGCTTTCTTT. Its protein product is CASSYSPDTLNTEAFF.

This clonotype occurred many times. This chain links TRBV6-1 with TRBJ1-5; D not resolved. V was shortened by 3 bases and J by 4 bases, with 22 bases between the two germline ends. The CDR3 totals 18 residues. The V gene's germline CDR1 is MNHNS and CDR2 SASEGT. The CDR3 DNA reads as TGTGCCAGCAGTGATGTCCTCAGCAGGATTGAGGGTAATCAGCCCCAGCATTTT. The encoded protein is CASSDVLSRIEGNQPQHF.

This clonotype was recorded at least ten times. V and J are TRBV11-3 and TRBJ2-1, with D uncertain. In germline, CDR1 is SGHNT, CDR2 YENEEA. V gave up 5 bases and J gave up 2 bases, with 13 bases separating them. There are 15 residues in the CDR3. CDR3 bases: TGTGCCAGCAGCCCTCCAACCCAGCCCTACAATGAGCAGTTCTTC. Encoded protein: CASSPPTQPYNEQFF. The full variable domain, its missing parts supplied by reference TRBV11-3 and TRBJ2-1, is EAGVVQSPRYKIIEKKQPVAFWCNPISGHNTLYWYLQNLGQGPELLIRYENEEAVDDSQLPKDRFSAERLKGVDSTLKIQPAELGDSAVYLCASSPPTQPYNEQFFGPGTRLTVL.

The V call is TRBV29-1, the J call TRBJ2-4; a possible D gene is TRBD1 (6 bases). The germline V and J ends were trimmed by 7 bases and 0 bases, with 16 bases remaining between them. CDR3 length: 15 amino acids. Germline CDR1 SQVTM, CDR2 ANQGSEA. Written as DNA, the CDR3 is TGCAGCGGGTCTCTACAGGGAATAGCCAAAAACATTCAGTACTTC. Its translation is CSGSLQGIAKNIQYF.

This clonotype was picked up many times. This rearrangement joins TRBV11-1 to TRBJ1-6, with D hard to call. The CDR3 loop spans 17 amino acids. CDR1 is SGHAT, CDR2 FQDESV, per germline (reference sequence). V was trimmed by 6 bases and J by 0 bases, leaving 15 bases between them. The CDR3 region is CASSLDGIGSYNSPLHF. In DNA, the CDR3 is TGTGCCAGCAGTTTGGACGGTATTGGCTCCTATAATTCACCCCTCCACTTT.

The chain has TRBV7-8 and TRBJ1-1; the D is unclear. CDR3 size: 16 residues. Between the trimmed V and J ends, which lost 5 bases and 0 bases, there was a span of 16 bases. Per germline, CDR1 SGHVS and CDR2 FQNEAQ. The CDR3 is CASSPRGSTMNTEAFF. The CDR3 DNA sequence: TGTGCCAGCAGCCCTCGCGGCAGCACGATGAACACTGAAGCTTTCTTT.

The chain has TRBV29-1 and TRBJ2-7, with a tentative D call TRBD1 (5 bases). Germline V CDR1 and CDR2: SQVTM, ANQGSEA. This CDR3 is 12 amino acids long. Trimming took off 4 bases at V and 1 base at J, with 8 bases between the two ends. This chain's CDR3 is CSVVDISYEQYF. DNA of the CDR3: TGCAGCGTTGTGGACATTTCCTACGAGCAGTACTTC.

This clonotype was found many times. The chain's CDR3 is CAASGGVSTDTQYF. CDR3 sequence (DNA): TGTGCCGCCAGCGGGGGGGTATCCACAGATACGCAGTATTTT. The chain joins TRBV7-9 to TRBJ2-3, with 10 nucleotides matching TRBD2. Germline V gene data show CDR1 as SEHNR and CDR2 as FQNEAQ (reference sequence). The CDR3 contains 14 residues. V lost 11 bases and J lost 2; bases outside the gene matches: 7.

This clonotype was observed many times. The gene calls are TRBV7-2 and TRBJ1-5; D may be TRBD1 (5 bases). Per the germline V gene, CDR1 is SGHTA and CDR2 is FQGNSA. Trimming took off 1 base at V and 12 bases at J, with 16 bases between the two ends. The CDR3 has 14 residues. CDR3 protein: CASSLDPRVRVQHF. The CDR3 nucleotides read TGTGCCAGCAGCTTAGATCCCAGGGTCCGGGTCCAGCATTTT.

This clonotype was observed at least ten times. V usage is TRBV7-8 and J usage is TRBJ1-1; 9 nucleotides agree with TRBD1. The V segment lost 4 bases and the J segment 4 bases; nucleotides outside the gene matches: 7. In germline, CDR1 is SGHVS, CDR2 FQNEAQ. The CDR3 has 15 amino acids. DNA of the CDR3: TGTGCCAGCAGCTCGACACAGGGGGCCGGCACTGAAGCTTTCTTT. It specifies CASSSTQGAGTEAFF.

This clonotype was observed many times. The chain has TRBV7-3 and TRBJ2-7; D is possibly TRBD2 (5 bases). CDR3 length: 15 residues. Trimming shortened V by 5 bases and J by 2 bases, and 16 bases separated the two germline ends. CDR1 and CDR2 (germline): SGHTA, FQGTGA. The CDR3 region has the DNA TGTGCCAGCAGCCTAGGTCATGTGGGAGCCTACGAGCAGTACTTC. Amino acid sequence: CASSLGHVGAYEQYF.

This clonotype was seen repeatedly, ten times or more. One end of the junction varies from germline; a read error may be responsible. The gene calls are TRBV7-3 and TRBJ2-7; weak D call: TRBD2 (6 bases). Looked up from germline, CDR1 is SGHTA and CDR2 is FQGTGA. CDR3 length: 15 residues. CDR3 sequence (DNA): TGTGCCAGCAGCGTAACCGGGACTTCGGCCTACGAGCAGTACTTC. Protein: CASSVTGTSAYEQYF.

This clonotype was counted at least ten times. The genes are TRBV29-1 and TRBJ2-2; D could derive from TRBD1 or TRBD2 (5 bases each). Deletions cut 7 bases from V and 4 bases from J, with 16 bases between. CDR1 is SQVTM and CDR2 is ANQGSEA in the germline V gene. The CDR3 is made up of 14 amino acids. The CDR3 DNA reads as TGCAGCGCCCAGCTCCAGGGAGTCACCGGGGAGCTGTTTTTT. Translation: CSAQLQGVTGELFF.

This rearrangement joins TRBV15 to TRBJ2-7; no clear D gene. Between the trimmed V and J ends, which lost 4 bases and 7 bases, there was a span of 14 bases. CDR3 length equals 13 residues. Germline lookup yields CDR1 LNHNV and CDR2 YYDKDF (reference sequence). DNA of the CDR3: TGTGCCACCAGCACCTCGGAACTTTGGGAGCAGTACTTC. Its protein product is CATSTSELWEQYF.

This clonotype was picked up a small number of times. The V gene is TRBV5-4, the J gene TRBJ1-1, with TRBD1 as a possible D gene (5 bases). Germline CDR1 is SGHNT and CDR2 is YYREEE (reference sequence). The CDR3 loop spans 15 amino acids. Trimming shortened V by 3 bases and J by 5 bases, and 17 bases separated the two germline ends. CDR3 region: CASSSAGGVWTEAFF. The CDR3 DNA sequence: TGTGCCAGCAGCTCGGCGGGAGGGGTATGGACTGAAGCTTTCTTT.

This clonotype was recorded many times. CDR3 in amino acids: CASSLTEGGRDEKLFF. The CDR3 DNA is TGTGCCAGCAGCTTGACTGAAGGGGGACGGGATGAAAAACTGTTTTTT. The J gene is TRBJ1-4, the V gene TRBV7-2; the D gene is possibly TRBD1 (6 bases). The germline CDR1 and CDR2 sequences are SGHTA and FQGNSA. The CDR3 totals 16 residues. V shed 3 bases and J shed 6 bases, with 17 bases lying between them.

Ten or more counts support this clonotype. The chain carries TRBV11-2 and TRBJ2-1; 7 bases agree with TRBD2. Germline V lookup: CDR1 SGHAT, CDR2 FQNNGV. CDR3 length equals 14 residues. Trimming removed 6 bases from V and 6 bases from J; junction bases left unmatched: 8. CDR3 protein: CASSTGRSSNEQFF. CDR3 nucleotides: TGTGCCAGCAGTACCGGGAGGAGCTCCAATGAGCAGTTCTTC.

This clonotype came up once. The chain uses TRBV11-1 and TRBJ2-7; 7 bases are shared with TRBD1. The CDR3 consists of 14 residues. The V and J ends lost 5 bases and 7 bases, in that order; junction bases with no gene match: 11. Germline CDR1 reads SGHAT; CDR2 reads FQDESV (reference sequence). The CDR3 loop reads CASSPGDSSREQYF. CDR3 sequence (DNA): TGTGCCAGCAGCCCCGGGGACAGTTCTCGTGAGCAGTACTTC.

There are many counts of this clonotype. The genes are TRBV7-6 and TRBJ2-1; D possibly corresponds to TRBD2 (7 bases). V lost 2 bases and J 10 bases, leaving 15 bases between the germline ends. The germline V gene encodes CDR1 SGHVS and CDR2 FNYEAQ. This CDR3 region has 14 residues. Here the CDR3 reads CASSLRGGGREQFF. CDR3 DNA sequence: TGTGCCAGCAGCTTAAGAGGGGGGGGGAGAGAGCAGTTCTTC.

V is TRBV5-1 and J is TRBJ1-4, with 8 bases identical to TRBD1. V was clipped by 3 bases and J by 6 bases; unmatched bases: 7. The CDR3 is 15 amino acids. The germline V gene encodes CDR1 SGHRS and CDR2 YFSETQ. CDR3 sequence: CASSSDRGGDEKLFF. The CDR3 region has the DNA TGCGCCAGCAGCTCCGACAGGGGAGGGGATGAAAAACTGTTTTTT.

The CDR3 reads CASGTVGADQPQHF. The CDR3 nucleotides are TGTGCCAGCGGCACGGTCGGCGCCGATCAGCCCCAGCATTTT. The chain combines TRBV12-3 or TRBV12-4 with TRBJ1-5; D is ambiguous. V was shortened by 8 bases and J by 5 bases, with 16 bases between the two germline ends. The CDR3 covers 14 residues.

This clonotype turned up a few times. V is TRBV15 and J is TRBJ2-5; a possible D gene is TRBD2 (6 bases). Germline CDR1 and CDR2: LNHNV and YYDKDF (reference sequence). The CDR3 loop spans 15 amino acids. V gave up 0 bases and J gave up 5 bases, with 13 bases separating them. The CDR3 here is CATSRETGVRETQYF. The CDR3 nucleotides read TGTGCCACCAGCAGAGAGACGGGAGTTCGGGAGACCCAGTACTTC. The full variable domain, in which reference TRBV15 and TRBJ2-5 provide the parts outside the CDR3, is DAMVIQNPRYQVTQFGKPVTLSCSQTLNHNVMYWYQQKSSQAPKLLFHYYDKDFNNEADTPDNFQSRRPNTSFCFLDIRSPGLGDTAMYLCATSRETGVRETQYFGPGTRLLVL.